The 5 T cell receptor beta chains reported below all come from one sample, sequenced in a study of T cell responses to AZD1222 COVID-19 vaccine. Sequencing used immunoSEQ multiplex PCR; TCRdb keeps in-frame clones, though not all of them. The sample lists 150,000 to 180,000 clones, about nine tenths occurring once. The sample consisted of peripheral blood, taken 28 days after the second AZD1222 dose. Receptors originate from an adult who received the AZD1222 COVID-19 vaccine.

This clone was detected once. This rearrangement joins TRBV30 to TRBJ1-2; TRBD1 is a possible D gene (5 bases). Trimming stripped 4 bases from V and 4 bases from J, with 7 bases between. CDR3 length equals 11 residues. From germline, CDR1 is GTSNPN and CDR2 SVGIG (reference sequence). The CDR3 coding sequence is TGTGCCTGGATGCAGGGCTATGGCTACACCTTC. Its translation is CAWMQGYGYTF.

This sequence joins TRBV11-2 and TRBJ1-5; maybe TRBD1 (6 bases). The CDR3 covers 14 residues. The V end lost 4 bases, the J end lost 6 bases, and 13 bases lay between the germline ends. Germline-derived CDR1 and CDR2 are SGHAT and FQNNGV. CDR3 sequence reads: CASSSQGWGQPQHF. As DNA, the CDR3 is TGTGCCAGCAGCTCACAGGGCTGGGGTCAGCCCCAGCATTTT.

This rearrangement joins TRBV19 to TRBJ1-6; D unclear. This CDR3 is 14 amino acids long. CDR1 and CDR2 from the germline V gene are LNHDA and SQIVND (reference sequence). V dropped 3 bases and J dropped 4 bases, with 7 bases sitting between them. The CDR3 is CASSITGYNSPLHF. In DNA form, the CDR3 reads TGTGCCAGTAGTATCACCGGTTATAATTCACCCCTCCACTTT. Based on the CDR3 plus reference TRBV19 and TRBJ1-6, the full variable domain is DGGITQSPKYLFRKEGQNVTLSCEQNLNHDAMYWYRQDPGQGLRLIYYSQIVNDFQKGDIAEGYSVSREKKESFPLTVTSAQKNPTAFYLCASSITGYNSPLHFGNGTRLTVT.

The rearrangement joins TRBV9 to TRBJ1-2; 8 nucleotides agree with TRBD1. From germline, CDR1 is SGDLS and CDR2 YYNGEE. The CDR3 covers 15 residues. V was pared by 4 bases and J by 6 bases, with 11 bases of the junction left unmatched. CDR3 sequence reads: CASSPRMDRADGYTF. CDR3 nucleotides: TGTGCCAGCAGCCCTCGCATGGACAGGGCGGATGGCTACACCTTC. The entire variable domain, with the rest obtained from reference TRBV9 and TRBJ1-2, is as follows: DSGVTQTPKHLITATGQRVTLRCSPRSGDLSVYWYQQSLDQGLQFLIQYYNGEERAKGNILERFSAQQFPDLHSELNLSSLELGDSALYFCASSPRMDRADGYTFGSGTRLTVV.

V is TRBV28 and J is TRBJ2-2; unclear D gene. CDR1 and CDR2 from the germline V gene are MDHEN and SYDVKM. Between the trimmed V and J ends, which lost 5 bases and 1 base, there was a span of 11 bases. The CDR3 totals 15 residues. CDR3 DNA sequence: TGTGCCAGCAGTCCGGTAGCCTTGAACACCGGGGAGCTGTTTTTT. Translated, it gives CASSPVALNTGELFF.